These 10 T cell receptor beta chains were all obtained from the same sample, sequenced in a study of cytomegalovirus exposure and HLA in healthy donors. The PCR ran on 60 Vbeta and 13 Jbeta primers. The data were produced by immunoSEQ multiplex PCR, yet TCRdb's version contains in-frame clones alone and is incomplete. The table has about 140,000 clones, approximately 72% seen once. Sequencing used PBMCs. These receptors came from a woman between 55 and 75 years old in good health and CMV-seronegative.

The V gene is TRBV13, the J gene TRBJ2-2, with 7 nucleotides matching TRBD2. The germline V gene has CDR1 PRHDT and CDR2 FYEKMQ (reference sequence). This CDR3 comprises 15 residues. V gave up 7 bases and J gave up 4 bases; unmatched junction bases: 9. CDR3 sequence: CASNSGGYSTGELFF. CDR3 nucleotide sequence: TGTGCCAGCAACTCGGGGGGATATTCCACCGGGGAGCTGTTTTTT.

The chain couples TRBV7-2 to TRBJ2-5; tentative D call: TRBD1 (6 bases). In germline, CDR1 is SGHTA, CDR2 FQGNSA. The ends were cut back, 2 bases at V and 4 bases at J, with 14 bases in the middle. The CDR3 has 15 amino acids. CDR3 nucleotides: TGTGCCAGCAGCTTACGGGCAATCAGGGGAGAGACCCAGTACTTC. Its protein product is CASSLRAIRGETQYF.

The genes are TRBV9 and TRBJ1-1; D gene ambiguous. V dropped 0 bases and J dropped 4 bases, with 22 bases sitting between them. CDR1 SGDLS and CDR2 YYNGEE come from the germline V gene. The length of the CDR3 is 18 residues. This CDR3 reads CASSVGAFLGSRGTEAFF. The CDR3 DNA reads TGTGCCAGCAGCGTAGGGGCCTTTTTAGGGAGTCGAGGCACTGAAGCTTTCTTT.

The chain uses TRBV7-2 and TRBJ2-7, with D possibly TRBD2 on 6 matching bases. V was trimmed by 1 base and J by 1 base, leaving 14 bases between them. CDR3 length equals 16 residues. In germline, CDR1 is SGHTA, CDR2 FQGNSA. The CDR3 nucleotides are TGTGCCAGCAGCTTAGGTCCAGCGGGCGGATCCTACGAGCAGTACTTC. Protein: CASSLGPAGGSYEQYF.

This clone was seen only a few times. The chain joins TRBV6-5 to TRBJ2-7; 9 bases are shared with TRBD2. The V segment lost 3 bases and the J segment 6 bases; nucleotides outside the gene matches: 3. CDR3 length: 13 amino acids. Germline V gene lookup returns CDR1 MNHEY and CDR2 SVGAGI. Here the CDR3 reads CASSYAGGLEQYF. The CDR3 DNA reads TGTGCCAGCAGTTATGCGGGAGGGCTCGAGCAGTACTTC.

This clone appeared a few times. V gene TRBV5-4 combines with J gene TRBJ2-7, with 9 nucleotides matching TRBD2. The V segment lost 2 bases and the J segment 10 bases; nucleotides outside the gene matches: 10. This CDR3 is built from 14 residues. The germline V gene has CDR1 SGHNT and CDR2 YYREEE (reference sequence). CDR3 sequence: CASSLVTSGGPQYF. The DNA of the CDR3 is TGTGCCAGCAGCTTAGTGACTAGCGGAGGACCCCAGTACTTC.

This clone came up a few times. This chain connects TRBV28 to TRBJ1-3; 9 nucleotides match TRBD1. Germline assignment: CDR1 MDHEN and CDR2 SYDVKM. Losses at the gene ends were 5 bases for V and 3 bases for J; bases not matched to a gene: 5. The length of the CDR3 is 15 residues. The CDR3 reads CASSPGTGNGNTIYF. CDR3 DNA sequence: TGTGCCAGCAGTCCGGGGACAGGGAATGGAAACACCATATATTTT.

This clone was observed once. V usage is TRBV28 and J usage is TRBJ1-5, with D perhaps TRBD1 (5 bases). This CDR3 has 15 residues. From germline, CDR1 is MDHEN and CDR2 SYDVKM. V was clipped by 5 bases and J by 9 bases, with 20 bases between them. The CDR3, as DNA: TGTGCCAGCAGTATTTCCGGGACTCTCGGGGCGCCCCAGCATTTT. Protein product: CASSISGTLGAPQHF.

V usage is TRBV5-1 and J usage is TRBJ2-7, with 8 bases identical to TRBD1. V gave up 4 bases and J gave up 6 bases; unmatched junction bases: 9. This CDR3 comprises 14 residues. Germline lookup yields CDR1 SGHRS and CDR2 YFSETQ. The CDR3 is CASSDRGFSGEQYF. Here the CDR3 DNA reads TGCGCCAGCAGCGACAGGGGCTTTTCTGGCGAGCAGTACTTC.

The rearrangement links TRBV19 to TRBJ2-6; tentative D call: TRBD2 (5 bases). CDR3 length equals 15 residues. The ends were cut back, 6 bases at V and 4 bases at J, with 13 bases in the middle. The germline V gene has CDR1 LNHDA and CDR2 SQIVND (reference sequence). CDR3 in amino acids: CASSPGVVGANVLTF. CDR3 DNA: TGTGCCAGTAGCCCCGGGGTGGTAGGGGCCAACGTCCTGACTTTC. The whole variable domain, filled in from reference TRBV19 and TRBJ2-6, reads DGGITQSPKYLFRKEGQNVTLSCEQNLNHDAMYWYRQDPGQGLRLIYYSQIVNDFQKGDIAEGYSVSREKKESFPLTVTSAQKNPTAFYLCASSPGVVGANVLTFGAGSRLTVL.